This T cell receptor (beta chain) is drawn from a study of cytomegalovirus exposure and HLA in healthy donors. The germline gives CDR1 MNHEY, CDR2 SMNVEV (reference sequence). This CDR3 is built from 16 residues. The V and J ends lost 5 bases and 2 bases, in that order; junction bases with no gene match: 9. Likely unrecorded immune exposures existed in these nominally healthy donors. The PCR employed 60 Vbeta primers together with 13 Jbeta primers. The assay was immunoSEQ multiplex PCR, and TCRdb's table has in-frame clones only and misses some. The sample records about 120,000 clones, 70% to 85% being singletons.

The sample taken for sequencing was PBMCs. The V gene is TRBV27, the J gene TRBJ2-3, with 8 bases aligning to TRBD1. This TCR derives from a man between 35 and 55 years old in good health and CMV-seropositive. The CDR3 protein is CASSRDRKKITDTQYF. The CDR3 DNA sequence: TGTGCCAGCAGTCGGGACAGGAAAAAAATCACAGATACGCAGTATTTT.